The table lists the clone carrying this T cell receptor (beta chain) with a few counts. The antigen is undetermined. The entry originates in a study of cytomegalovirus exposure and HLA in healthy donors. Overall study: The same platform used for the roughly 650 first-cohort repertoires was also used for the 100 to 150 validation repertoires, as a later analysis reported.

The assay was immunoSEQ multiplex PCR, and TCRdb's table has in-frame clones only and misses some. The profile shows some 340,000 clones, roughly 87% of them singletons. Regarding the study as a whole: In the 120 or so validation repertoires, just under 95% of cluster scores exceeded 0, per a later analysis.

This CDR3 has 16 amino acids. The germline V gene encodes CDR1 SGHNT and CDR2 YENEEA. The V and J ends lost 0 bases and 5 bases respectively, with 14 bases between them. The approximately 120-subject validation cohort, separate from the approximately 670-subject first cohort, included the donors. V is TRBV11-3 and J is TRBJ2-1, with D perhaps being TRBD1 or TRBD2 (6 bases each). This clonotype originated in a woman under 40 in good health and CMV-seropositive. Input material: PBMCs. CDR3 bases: TGTGCCAGCAGCTTAGATCCCAAGGGGGGAAACAATGAGCAGTTCTTC. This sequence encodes CASSLDPKGGNNEQFF. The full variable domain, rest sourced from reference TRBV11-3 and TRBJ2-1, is EAGVVQSPRYKIIEKKQPVAFWCNPISGHNTLYWYLQNLGQGPELLIRYENEEAVDDSQLPKDRFSAERLKGVDSTLKIQPAELGDSAVYLCASSLDPKGGNNEQFFGPGTRLTVL.